This record concerns one T cell receptor beta chain sequence. The data originate from a study of T cell changes during pregnancy in multiple sclerosis. Germline lookup yields CDR1 LNHDA and CDR2 SQIVND (reference sequence). Trimming removed 8 bases from V and 9 bases from J, with 29 bases in between. The length of the CDR3 is 17 residues. The table came from immunoSEQ multiplex PCR; TCRdb's copy has only in-frame clones and leaves some out. The sample consists of 55,000 to 85,000 clones, approximately 94% of them appearing once. The clonotype originates from a female donor with multiple sclerosis, enrolled in a pregnancy study. J is TRBJ2-1 and V is TRBV19; the D gene is possibly TRBD2 (6 bases). This material consisted of peripheral blood, taken in the third trimester of pregnancy. The CDR3 reads CASSPQAGPGAWVEQFF. The DNA of the CDR3 is TGTGCCAGTTCTCCCCAGGCGGGACCCGGAGCTTGGGTTGAGCAGTTCTTC. The entire variable domain, with the rest obtained from reference TRBV19 and TRBJ2-1, is as follows: DGGITQSPKYLFRKEGQNVTLSCEQNLNHDAMYWYRQDPGQGLRLIYYSQIVNDFQKGDIAEGYSVSREKKESFPLTVTSAQKNPTAFYLCASSPQAGPGAWVEQFFGPGTRLTVL.